This record concerns one T cell receptor (beta chain) sequence. The antigen remains unidentified. Trimming removed 4 bases at V and 3 bases at J, with 4 bases between. The germline V gene has CDR1 SNHLY and CDR2 FYNNEI. CDR3 length: 11 residues. TCRdb keeps only in-frame clones here, not all; method: immunoSEQ multiplex PCR. This table has tens of thousands of clones, 65% to 85% appearing once. This specimen belongs to a study of Tregs in tolerant kidney transplant recipients. As for the study in general: Recipient cells were told from donor cells by antibody staining. Study-wide results and caveats: Findings come from small patient numbers and require larger validation.

The sample taken for sequencing was Tregs from blood cultured with allogeneic cells. The chain is built from TRBV2 and TRBJ2-7; no clear D. The TCR sequence derives from a human donor in good health. CDR3 residues: CASSVRYEQYF. The CDR3 DNA follows: TGTGCCAGCAGTGTTCGCTACGAGCAGTACTTC.